Below are 14 T cell receptor beta chains sequenced from a single sample in a study of T cells in Graves' hyperthyroidism and ophthalmopathy. Amplification of TCR beta CDR3 regions used RNA as the template. HTBI primers drove first-round RT-PCR of the TCR CDR3. TCRdb ran MiXCR on the multiplex PCR reads and lists one entry per CDR3 protein. The sample has hundreds of thousands of distinct CDR3 sequences, approximately 44% seen once. Sequencing used peripheral blood or thyroid tissue (not recorded which). The receptors were sampled from a woman under 30 with Graves' hyperthyroidism.

A few counts support this clonotype. V usage is TRBV5-1 and J usage is TRBJ2-2; D gene unclear. There are 14 residues in the CDR3. In germline, CDR1 is SGHRS, CDR2 YFSETQ. Trimming cost V 4 bases and J 5 bases, with 12 bases left between them. The chain's CDR3 is CASSPTEITGELFF. In nucleotides, the CDR3 is TGCGCCAGCAGCCCCACGGAAATAACCGGGGAGCTGTTTTTT. Complete variable domain (other parts from reference TRBV5-1 and TRBJ2-2): KAGVTQTPRYLIKTRGQQVTLSCSPISGHRSVSWYQQTPGQGLQFLFEYFSETQRNKGNFPGRFSGRQFSNSRSEMNVSTLELGDSALYLCASSPTEITGELFFGEGSRLTVL.

The CDR3 loop is CASSLTGFNEKLFF. Here the CDR3 DNA reads TGCGCCAGCAGCCTGACAGGGTTTAATGAAAAACTGTTTTTT. The chain has TRBV5-1 and TRBJ1-4; 7 bases are shared with TRBD1. Germline V lookup: CDR1 SGHRS, CDR2 YFSETQ. V lost 4 bases and J lost 4; bases outside the gene matches: 4. This CDR3 comprises 14 residues.

Of note for this clonotype: Since no conserved phenylalanine or tryptophan closes the CDR3, a read error is the likely cause. V usage is TRBV6-1 and J usage is TRBJ2-7; 14 nucleotides line up with TRBD2. CDR1 is MNHNS, CDR2 SASEGT, per germline. Trimming at V came to 6 bases and at J to 6 bases, leaving 7 bases not matched to a gene. The CDR3 sequence is 15 residues long. The CDR3, as DNA: TGTGCCAGCAGGCGACTAGCGGGAGGGATAAGCGAGCAGTACCTC. Translation gives CASRRLAGGISEQYL.

This clonotype turned up a few times. This chain joins TRBV5-1 and TRBJ2-5; the D gene is possibly TRBD2 (5 bases). The CDR3 is 15 amino acids. Looked up from germline, CDR1 is SGHRS and CDR2 is YFSETQ. Trimming left V 2 bases short and J 2 bases short, with 13 bases between. The CDR3 loop reads CASSFAGRNQETQYF. The CDR3 DNA is TGCGCCAGCAGCTTCGCGGGTCGGAATCAAGAGACCCAGTACTTC.

The chain has TRBV5-8 and TRBJ2-5, with D possibly TRBD1 on 5 matching bases. CDR1 SGHTS and CDR2 YDEGEE come from the germline V gene. This CDR3 spans 14 amino acids. Trimming took 0 bases from V and 2 from J, leaving 8 bases between them. DNA for the CDR3: TGTGCCAGCAGCTTGGCCAGACAGCAAGAGACCCAGTACTTC. Translated, it gives CASSLARQQETQYF. The complete variable domain, with remaining parts taken from reference TRBV5-8 and TRBJ2-5, reads EAGVTQSPTHLIKTRGQQATLRCSPISGHTSVYWYQQALGLGLQFLLWYDEGEERNRGNFPPRFSGRQFPNYSSELNVNALELEDSALYLCASSLARQQETQYFGPGTRLLVL.

This clonotype has at least ten counts. The rearrangement joins TRBV10-1 to TRBJ2-7; TRBD2 might be the D (6 bases). The CDR3 sequence is 12 residues long. Germline assignment: CDR1 WNHNN and CDR2 SYGVQD (reference sequence). V gave up 3 bases and J gave up 12 bases, with 15 bases separating them. Here the CDR3 reads CASSDRAGRLYF. CDR3 nucleotide sequence: TGCGCCAGCAGTGATCGGGCGGGAAGGTTGTACTTC.

Note on this clonotype: Given a much more abundant clone one base away, this may be a read error. This rearrangement joins TRBV10-3 to TRBJ2-7, with D perhaps TRBD1 (6 bases). The CDR3 extends over 12 amino acids. With 10 bases removed from V and 2 bases from J, the gap between germline ends came to 12 bases. Germline CDR1 reads ENHRY; CDR2 reads SYGVKD. The CDR3 spells CATTDRAYEQYF. In DNA form, the CDR3 reads TGTGCCACCACGGACAGAGCCTACGAGCAGTACTTC.

This CDR3 reads CASSSTKTQYF. CDR3 nucleotide sequence: TGTGCCAGCAGTTCCACGAAGACCCAGTACTTC. The V gene is TRBV2, the J gene TRBJ2-5; no clear D. Germline-derived CDR1 and CDR2 are SNHLY and FYNNEI. The CDR3 runs to 11 residues. Trimming stripped 5 bases from V and 6 bases from J, with 7 bases between.

This clonotype was observed at least ten times. This chain links TRBV19 with TRBJ1-2; the match to TRBD1 covers 11 bases. CDR1 is LNHDA and CDR2 is SQIVND in the germline V gene (reference sequence). Trimming at V came to 7 bases and at J to 8 bases, leaving 9 bases not matched to a gene. The CDR3 covers 14 residues. The CDR3 DNA is TGTGCCAGTACCACGGACAGGGGGCTGGGAGGCTACACCTTC. This codes for CASTTDRGLGGYTF.

This clonotype came up many times. This chain connects TRBV7-3 to TRBJ1-5; possible D gene TRBD1, 6 bases. The germline gives CDR1 SGHTA, CDR2 FQGTGA. Deletions cut 4 bases from V and 4 bases from J, with 8 bases between. This CDR3 is 13 amino acids long. For the CDR3, the DNA is TGTGCCAGCAGCTCTGACAGGAATCAGCCCCAGCATTTT. It specifies CASSSDRNQPQHF.

This clonotype was found once. This chain joins TRBV24-1 and TRBJ1-4, with TRBD1 as a possible D gene (6 bases). Germline CDR1 and CDR2: KGHDR and SFDVKD. V was pared by 11 bases and J by 8 bases, with 17 bases between. There are 13 residues in the CDR3. The CDR3 region is CASRGQQTEKLFF. For the CDR3, the DNA is TGTGCCAGCAGAGGACAGCAGACCGAAAAACTGTTTTTT.

The rearrangement links TRBV25-1 to TRBJ2-5; TRBD2 is a possible D gene (6 bases). CDR1 and CDR2 (germline): MGHDK, SYGVNS. With 1 base removed from V and 0 bases from J, the gap between germline ends came to 9 bases. This CDR3 has 15 residues. CDR3 nucleotides: TGTGCCAGCAGTGAATTTGGGGACTACCAAGAGACCCAGTACTTC. This encodes CASSEFGDYQETQYF.

The chain joins TRBV20-1 to TRBJ2-7, with no clear D. Germline assignment: CDR1 DFQATT and CDR2 SNEGSKA (reference sequence). V was trimmed by 3 bases and J by 7 bases, leaving 13 bases between them. This CDR3 comprises 12 residues. DNA of the CDR3: TGCAGTGCTAGTCTAACCCGTTTTGAGCAGTACTTC. Translation: CSASLTRFEQYF.

This CDR3 is CAISARPRGKTQYF. The CDR3 region has the DNA TGTGCCATCAGTGCTAGGCCCAGGGGAAAGACCCAGTACTTC. The chain employs TRBV10-3 and TRBJ2-5; D perhaps matches TRBD1 (6 bases). Trimming pared 4 bases from V and 6 bases from J, leaving 15 bases between. The germline gives CDR1 ENHRY, CDR2 SYGVKD. This CDR3 has 14 residues.